Listed below are T cell receptor beta chains from one sample, sequenced in a study of patients and donors after allogeneic stem cell transplantation. TCRdb fed the RT-PCR reads into MiXCR, producing one record per CDR3 protein. The sample holds roughly 880,000 distinct CDR3 sequences, more than 15% seen once. The sequencing input was blood, either unsorted or a sorted T cell fraction (not recorded which). The receptor source for this set is a human donor who was either an allogeneic HSCT recipient or a stem cell or donor lymphocyte infusion donor (not recorded which). It is not recorded whose cells these are; they may come from a transplant donor. Each CDR3 is given with its conserved first and last residue. D genes are given only for firm matches. Clone size appears in some rows only: once, few, many, or a class for an expanded clone.

TRBD2 | TRBJ2-3 | TRBV7-2 | . | TGTGCCAGCAGCTTCCGGGGGGGCGGGGTCACAGATACGCAGTATTTT | CASSFRGGGVTDTQYF
. | TRBJ1-4 | TRBV20-1 | few | TGCAGTGCTAGGGTCCCGGCGACCGCCCCTGAAAAACTGTTTTTT | CSARVPATAPEKLFF
. | TRBJ2-3 | TRBV29-1 | . | TGCAGCGTTGAAACAGGTGGAAGAACAGATACGCAGTATTTT | CSVETGGRTDTQYF
TRBD2 | TRBJ2-5 | TRBV7-9 | few | TGTGCCAGCAGCTGGCCACCTAGCGGGAGGGCTCCCCAGTACTTC | CASSWPPSGRAPQYF
TRBD1 | TRBJ1-1 | TRBV27 | few | TGTGCCAGCAGCGCGGACAGGGGGATCACTGAAGCTTTCTTT | CASSADRGITEAFF
TRBD1 | TRBJ1-3 | TRBV29-1 | . | TGCAGCGTTCGCTCCACAGGGGGCTCTGGAAACACCATATATTTT | CSVRSTGGSGNTIYF
. | TRBJ1-3 | TRBV11-1 | . | TGTGCCAGCAGCCTCGTGGGTCGCTCTGGAAACACCATATATTTT | CASSLVGRSGNTIYF
TRBD1 | TRBJ2-7 | TRBV12-3/TRBV12-4 | few | TGTGCCAGCAGCTCGGACAGGGAAGGCTACGAGCAGTACTTC | CASSSDREGYEQYF
. | TRBJ2-7 | TRBV5-1 | . | TGCGCCAGCAGCTTGGGGGCGACCGAGCAGTACTTC | CASSLGATEQYF
TRBD1 | TRBJ1-2 | TRBV19 | . | TGTGCCAGGGAAGGACAGGGCCGTGGCTACACCTTC | CAREGQGRGYTF
TRBD2 | TRBJ2-1 | TRBV24-1 | few | TGTGCCACCAGTGATTTAGTACGGGAGGGGCTCAATGAGCAGTTCTTC | CATSDLVREGLNEQFF